This T cell receptor beta chain was profiled in a study of memory CD4+ T cells and cytomegalovirus serostatus. Study as a whole: Donors were healthy Belgian adults, several CMV seropositive and roughly 25 seronegative.

Clones were sequenced by immunoSEQ multiplex PCR, and TCRdb holds only the in-frame ones, with some missing. Of roughly 64,000 clones in the sample, 70% to 80% are singletons; the top ten hold 0.88%. Worth noting for this clone: Its target is not known.

The sort gate was single viable CD3+CD4+CD8-CD45RO+ cells for memory CD4+ T cells. Donors' CMV status reflects serum IgG against pp150, pp28, p38, p52. The V and J ends lost 7 bases and 3 bases respectively, with 16 bases between them. Per the germline V gene, CDR1 is MDHEN and CDR2 is SYDVKM. This CDR3 has 14 amino acids. Study-level findings and limits: CD4+ memory repertoires contained about 40% of the 164 reported CMV TCRbeta sequences.

Sequencing was carried out using memory CD4+ T cells from blood. This chain connects TRBV28 to TRBJ2-7; D gene ambiguous. The receptor's source is an adult in good health and CMV-seronegative. CDR3: CASIGQPRYYEQYF. The DNA of the CDR3 is TGTGCCAGCATAGGGCAGCCAAGGTACTACGAGCAGTACTTC.